A single sample is the source of the 22 T cell receptor beta chains below, sequenced in a study of cytomegalovirus exposure and HLA in healthy donors. With 60 Vbeta and 13 Jbeta primers, the PCR was carried out. Data came from immunoSEQ multiplex PCR; TCRdb stores just in-frame clones and leaves some out. This table holds approximately 160,000 clones, approximately 82% found once. Specimen: PBMCs. These receptor sequences come from a male donor in good health and CMV-seronegative.

A single count supports this clone. The V call is TRBV30, the J call TRBJ1-2, with TRBD1 matching 9 bases. The CDR3 runs to 19 residues. V lost 0 bases, J lost 3 bases, and 17 bases stayed unmatched. CDR1 and CDR2 (germline): GTSNPN, SVGIG (reference sequence). The CDR3 region is CAWSVHRDRASPPYYGYTF. CDR3 nucleotides: TGTGCCTGGAGTGTCCACCGGGACAGGGCATCCCCACCCTACTATGGCTACACCTTC.

The chain couples TRBV5-1 to TRBJ2-5; perhaps TRBD2 as D (5 bases). CDR1 is SGHRS and CDR2 is YFSETQ in the germline V gene. The CDR3 runs 15 residues. With 3 bases removed from V and 5 bases from J, the gap between germline ends came to 17 bases. The chain's CDR3 is CASSSYLTGSETQYF. In DNA form, the CDR3 reads TGCGCCAGCAGCTCGTATCTTACGGGAAGCGAGACCCAGTACTTC.

The rearrangement joins TRBV5-1 to TRBJ2-3, with a weak D call TRBD1 (6 bases). Trimming took off 1 base at V and 4 bases at J, with 13 bases between the two ends. Germline values: CDR1 SGHRS, CDR2 YFSETQ. The CDR3 has 15 amino acids. In nucleotides, the CDR3 is TGCGCCAGCAGCTTGTGGGGGCAGGGCGCAGATACGCAGTATTTT. It is translated as CASSLWGQGADTQYF.

The chain carries TRBV6-1 and TRBJ1-4; D not resolved. The CDR3 sequence is 14 residues long. The V end was cut by 3 bases, the J end by 3 bases, with 8 bases between. From germline, CDR1 is MNHNS and CDR2 SASEGT. DNA for the CDR3: TGTGCCAGCAGTGACCCGGGAGCTAATGAAAAACTGTTTTTT. Protein sequence: CASSDPGANEKLFF.

This clone was seen only once. The rearrangement links TRBV11-1 to TRBJ1-2; D is uncertain. V shed 2 bases and J shed 8 bases, with 9 bases lying between them. CDR1 and CDR2 from the germline V gene are SGHAT and FQDESV (reference sequence). There are 12 residues in the CDR3. The CDR3 protein is CASSLTGSGYTF. The CDR3 region has the DNA TGTGCCAGCAGCTTAACGGGGTCAGGCTACACCTTC.

The chain has TRBV2 and TRBJ1-5; possible D gene TRBD1, 5 bases. Germline V lookup: CDR1 SNHLY, CDR2 FYNNEI. V was clipped by 4 bases and J by 0 bases, with 16 bases between them. The CDR3 has 17 amino acids. Written as DNA, the CDR3 is TGTGCCAGCAGTGTTACGGGGGGACGGGATAGCAATCAGCCCCAGCATTTT. Protein product: CASSVTGGRDSNQPQHF. The full variable domain, its missing parts supplied by reference TRBV2 and TRBJ1-5, is EPEVTQTPSHQVTQMGQEVILRCVPISNHLYFYWYRQILGQKVEFLVSFYNNEISEKSEIFDDQFSVERPDGSNFTLKIRSTKLEDSAMYFCASSVTGGRDSNQPQHFGDGTRLSIL.

The rearrangement uses TRBV27 and TRBJ1-1; D unresolved. CDR1 is MNHEY, CDR2 SMNVEV, per germline (reference sequence). CDR3 length: 13 amino acids. Trimming took off 4 bases at V and 1 base at J, with 7 bases between the two ends. The CDR3 is CASSSGENTEAFF. CDR3 nucleotide sequence: TGTGCCAGCAGTTCCGGGGAGAACACTGAAGCTTTCTTT.

The chain links TRBV7-3 to TRBJ1-1, with a weak D call TRBD1 (6 bases). Germline V gene data show CDR1 as SGHTA and CDR2 as FQGTGA. With 5 bases removed from V and 1 base from J, the gap between germline ends came to 14 bases. The CDR3 extends over 15 amino acids. The CDR3 DNA sequence: TGTGCCAGCAGCACGTCAGGGGTACGGAACACTGAAGCTTTCTTT. It yields the protein CASSTSGVRNTEAFF.

This clone was found a few times. The chain links TRBV30 to TRBJ2-5; possibly TRBD2 for D (5 bases). This CDR3 is 16 amino acids long. Trimming removed 0 bases from V and 4 bases from J, with 18 bases in between. Germline loops: CDR1 GTSNPN, CDR2 SVGIG (reference sequence). CDR3 DNA sequence: TGTGCCTGGAGTGTGACCCGGGCCCTAGGAGGAGAGACCCAGTACTTC. This encodes CAWSVTRALGGETQYF.

The chain couples TRBV19 to TRBJ2-7; possible D gene TRBD2, 6 bases. Germline V gives CDR1 LNHDA, CDR2 SQIVND (reference sequence). Trimming pared 3 bases from V and 1 base from J, leaving 10 bases between. This CDR3 spans 14 amino acids. This chain's CDR3 is CASSIGEASYEQYF. The DNA for the CDR3 is TGTGCCAGTAGTATTGGGGAGGCGTCCTACGAGCAGTACTTC.

The chain's CDR3 is CASSDGTAYGYTF. The CDR3 DNA reads as TGTGCCAGCAGCGACGGGACAGCCTATGGCTACACCTTC. This chain uses TRBV9 with TRBJ1-2; 7 nucleotides agree with TRBD1. This CDR3 comprises 13 residues. Per the germline V gene, CDR1 is SGDLS and CDR2 is YYNGEE. V was pared by 3 bases and J by 4 bases, with 3 bases of the junction left unmatched.

Only a few counts were recorded for this clone. CDR3 amino acids: CASSWGGNSGNTGELFF. The CDR3 DNA sequence: TGCGCCAGCAGCTGGGGAGGGAATAGCGGAAACACCGGGGAGCTGTTTTTT. This rearrangement joins TRBV5-1 to TRBJ2-2, with 7 bases fitting TRBD2. V was pared by 3 bases and J by 2 bases, with 10 bases of the junction left unmatched. This CDR3 region has 17 residues. In germline, CDR1 is SGHRS, CDR2 YFSETQ.

This sequence joins TRBV5-4 and TRBJ2-2; 7 nucleotides agree with TRBD1. CDR3 length: 14 amino acids. The V gene end was trimmed by 4 bases and the J gene end by 7 bases; junction bases not matched to a gene: 7. Germline CDR1 and CDR2: SGHNT and YYREEE (reference sequence). CDR3 protein: CASSPRQGNGELFF. CDR3 sequence (DNA): TGTGCCAGCAGCCCCAGACAGGGAAACGGGGAGCTGTTTTTT. Full variable domain (outside the CDR3, taken from reference TRBV5-4 and TRBJ2-2): ETGVTQSPTHLIKTRGQQVTLRCSSQSGHNTVSWYQQALGQGPQFIFQYYREEENGRGNFPPRFSGLQFPNYSSELNVNALELDDSALYLCASSPRQGNGELFFGEGSRLTVL.

The chain combines TRBV27 with TRBJ2-4; TRBD1 matches 9 bases. CDR1 is MNHEY, CDR2 SMNVEV, per germline (reference sequence). The CDR3 length is 16 residues. V shed 2 bases and J 2 bases; nucleotides not matched to a gene: 4. The CDR3 DNA reads as TGTGCCAGCAGTTTAACCGGGACAGGGACCAAAAACATTCAGTACTTC. It translates to CASSLTGTGTKNIQYF.

This rearrangement joins TRBV21-1 to TRBJ2-7; the table's D gene call, TRBD2, was not cross checked with the DNA. TRBV21-1 has pseudogene status. The CDR3 extends over 20 amino acids. The chain's CDR3 is CASSKPGGEGSGALGYEQYF. For the CDR3, the DNA is TGTGCCAGCAGCAAACCGGGGGGGGAGGGTAGCGGGGCTTTGGGTTACGAGCAGTACTTC.

The rearrangement joins TRBV6-1 to TRBJ1-4; D is ambiguous. The CDR3 is 16 residues long. With 4 bases removed from V and 6 bases from J, the gap between germline ends came to 18 bases. Germline CDR1 reads MNHNS; CDR2 reads SASEGT. The CDR3 coding sequence is TGTGCCAGCAGTGCTTCCGCAGGTCTTCCGTATGAAAAACTGTTTTTT. Its protein is CASSASAGLPYEKLFF.

This clone has only a few counts. This chain uses TRBV19 with TRBJ2-7; a possible D gene is TRBD1 (7 bases). Germline V lookup: CDR1 LNHDA, CDR2 SQIVND (reference sequence). Trimming left V 6 bases short and J 0 bases short, with 18 bases between. This CDR3 region has 16 residues. For the CDR3, the DNA is TGTGCCAGTAGCAGGGGGGACGGACGGTACTCCTACGAGCAGTACTTC. Protein product: CASSRGDGRYSYEQYF.

The genes are TRBV30 and TRBJ1-3; D gene ambiguous. The CDR3 spans 11 residues. With 2 bases removed from V and 3 bases from J, the gap between germline ends came to 2 bases. CDR1 is GTSNPN and CDR2 is SVGIG in the germline V gene (reference sequence). The CDR3 coding sequence is TGTGCCTGGAGTCATGGAAACACCATATATTTT. Translating it yields CAWSHGNTIYF.

The genes are TRBV5-6 and TRBJ1-5; D gene unclear. Trimming removed 0 bases at V and 0 bases at J, with 7 bases between. The CDR3 is 15 amino acids. Germline values: CDR1 SGHDT, CDR2 YYEEEE. The CDR3 spells CASSLVGVSNQPQHF. Here the CDR3 DNA reads TGTGCCAGCAGCTTGGTCGGGGTTAGCAATCAGCCCCAGCATTTT. The full variable domain, completed using reference TRBV5-6 and TRBJ1-5, is DAGVTQSPTHLIKTRGQQVTLRCSPKSGHDTVSWYQQALGQGPQFIFQYYEEEERQRGNFPDRFSGHQFPNYSSELNVNALLLGDSALYLCASSLVGVSNQPQHFGDGTRLSIL.

J is TRBJ2-7 and V is TRBV5-1; 14 bases fit TRBD2. Germline values: CDR1 SGHRS, CDR2 YFSETQ. V gave up 3 bases and J gave up 0 bases; unmatched junction bases: 5. CDR3 length equals 17 residues. The CDR3 is CASSSGLAGVSSYEQYF. The CDR3 DNA follows: TGCGCCAGCAGCTCGGGACTAGCGGGGGTAAGCTCCTACGAGCAGTACTTC.

The rearrangement joins TRBV9 to TRBJ2-7, with 10 bases fitting TRBD1. The germline gives CDR1 SGDLS, CDR2 YYNGEE. The junction had 5 bases not matched to a gene; V was cut back by 3 bases and J by 5 bases. This CDR3 is 14 amino acids long. The CDR3 here is CASSGYGTGDEQYF. CDR3 nucleotides: TGTGCCAGCAGCGGTTATGGGACAGGGGACGAGCAGTACTTC.

The genes are TRBV5-1 and TRBJ2-2, with 8 nucleotides matching TRBD2. The CDR3 covers 15 residues. Germline values: CDR1 SGHRS, CDR2 YFSETQ. V trimming: 5 bases; J trimming: 2 bases; junction bases outside the gene matches: 5. The CDR3 protein is CASRALAVNTGELFF. Here the CDR3 DNA reads TGCGCCAGCAGAGCACTAGCGGTTAACACCGGGGAGCTGTTTTTT.